The 22 T cell receptor beta chains listed next were all sequenced from one sample in a study of PD-1 blockade in classical Hodgkin lymphoma. The assay was immunoSEQ multiplex PCR, and TCRdb's table has in-frame clones only and misses some. The data hold about 25,000 clones, with roughly 94% observed a single time. Time point reported: newly diagnosed, previously untreated cHL patient sample. Sequenced: peripheral blood mononuclear cells (PBMCs). The source is a human donor with classical Hodgkin lymphoma.

A note on this clone: At one boundary the junction diverges from the germline segment, which might be a read error. V is TRBV7-7 and J is TRBJ2-1; 7 bases align to TRBD2. Germline CDR1 reads SSHAT; CDR2 reads FNYEAQ (reference sequence). The CDR3 runs 17 residues. The CDR3 DNA sequence: TGTGCTAGCAGTTCCCGTCATCTGTCTAGCGGTCAGAATGAGCAGTTCTTC. This translates into CASSSRHLSSGQNEQFF. Variable domain in full (rest from reference TRBV7-7 and TRBJ2-1): GAGVSQSPRYKVTKRGQDVTLRCDPISSHATLYWYQQALGQGPEFLTYFNYEAQPDKSGLPSDRFSAERPEGSISTLTIQRTEQRDSAMYRCASSSRHLSSGQNEQFFGPGTRLTVL.

The chain combines TRBV6-4 with TRBJ1-4, with D maybe TRBD1 (5 bases). The V end lost 4 bases, the J end lost 8 bases, and 14 bases lay between the germline ends. This CDR3 contains 14 residues. The germline gives CDR1 MRHNA, CDR2 SNTAGT. The CDR3 loop is CASSVRGSPEKLFF. CDR3 DNA: TGTGCCAGCAGTGTCCGGGGCAGCCCCGAAAAACTGTTTTTT.

The chain uses TRBV18 and TRBJ2-1; unclear D gene. V gave up 0 bases and J gave up 10 bases, with 10 bases separating them. This CDR3 has 13 amino acids. Germline V CDR1 and CDR2: KGHSH, LQKENI. The CDR3 protein is CASSPPATEEQFF. Here the CDR3 DNA reads TGTGCCAGCTCACCACCCGCCACCGAAGAGCAGTTCTTC.

V and J are TRBV30 and TRBJ2-5; no reliable D call. V was cut by 0 bases and J by 2 bases, with 7 bases left in between. CDR3 size: 13 residues. The V gene's germline CDR1 is GTSNPN and CDR2 SVGIG (reference sequence). The CDR3 coding sequence is TGTGCCTGGAGTGTCGGATTTCAAGAGACCCAGTACTTC. Translation: CAWSVGFQETQYF.

The rearrangement links TRBV7-9 to TRBJ2-3, with D possibly matching TRBD1 (6 bases). The CDR3 runs to 16 residues. Germline-derived CDR1 and CDR2 are SEHNR and FQNEAQ (reference sequence). Trimming left V 0 bases short and J 6 bases short, with 16 bases between. The chain's CDR3 is CASSLAQGQGLDTQYF. Here the CDR3 DNA reads TGTGCCAGCAGCTTAGCGCAGGGGCAGGGTCTCGATACGCAGTATTTT.

The DNA for the CDR3 is TGCGCCAGCAGCCCCAGCCCCCTTAACTATGGCTACACCTTC. Translated: CASSPSPLNYGYTF. The chain recombines TRBV5-1 with TRBJ1-2; D call uncertain. Germline lookup yields CDR1 SGHRS and CDR2 YFSETQ. The CDR3 totals 14 residues. V shed 4 bases and J shed 1 base, with 11 bases lying between them.

The V call is TRBV27, the J call TRBJ1-2, with D unclear. The CDR3 consists of 14 residues. The V gene's germline CDR1 is MNHEY and CDR2 SMNVEV (reference sequence). Trimming pared 6 bases from V and 0 bases from J, leaving 11 bases between. The chain's CDR3 is CASSSLGPNYGYTF. As DNA, the CDR3 is TGTGCCAGCAGCTCCCTCGGACCTAACTATGGCTACACCTTC.

V and J are TRBV5-1 and TRBJ2-5, with a tentative D call TRBD1 (7 bases). Germline V CDR1 and CDR2: SGHRS, YFSETQ. The V gene lost 4 bases and the J gene lost 5 bases, with 15 bases spanning the gap. The CDR3 extends over 14 amino acids. CDR3 nucleotides: TGCGCCAGCAGCCGACAGGGAGGAACGGAGACCCAGTACTTC. It specifies CASSRQGGTETQYF.

The gene calls are TRBV9 and TRBJ2-2; no clear D. This CDR3 is 15 amino acids long. Between the trimmed V and J ends, which lost 4 bases and 1 base, there was a span of 11 bases. Germline V CDR1 and CDR2: SGDLS, YYNGEE. The CDR3 protein is CASSISPGNTGELFF. In DNA, the CDR3 is TGTGCCAGCAGCATCTCCCCAGGGAACACCGGGGAGCTGTTTTTT.

The chain couples TRBV2 to TRBJ2-3; D not certain. Germline loops: CDR1 SNHLY, CDR2 FYNNEI. V lost 1 base to trimming and J lost 1 base, with 6 bases between them. The CDR3 has 14 amino acids. In nucleotides, the CDR3 is TGTGCCAGCAGTGAAGGCCAGGGCACAGATACGCAGTATTTT. Protein product: CASSEGQGTDTQYF.

The chain carries TRBV7-9 and TRBJ2-1, with no clear D. The CDR3 sequence is 13 residues long. Germline CDR1 reads SEHNR; CDR2 reads FQNEAQ (reference sequence). The ends were cut back, 1 base at V and 4 bases at J, with 5 bases in the middle. The CDR3 region is CASSLVHYNEQFF. In DNA form, the CDR3 reads TGTGCCAGCAGCTTAGTTCATTACAATGAGCAGTTCTTC.

V usage is TRBV15 and J usage is TRBJ2-7, with 7 bases that match TRBD1. With 1 base clipped from V and 2 bases from J, the junction kept 11 bases outside the gene matches. Looked up from germline, CDR1 is LNHNV and CDR2 is YYDKDF (reference sequence). The CDR3 extends over 17 amino acids. The CDR3 loop reads CATSRVTGASFTYEQYF. The CDR3, as DNA: TGTGCCACCAGCAGAGTTACAGGGGCTAGTTTTACCTACGAGCAGTACTTC.

V is TRBV19 and J is TRBJ1-5, with a tentative D call TRBD1 (6 bases). Trimming took 5 bases from V and 0 from J, leaving 20 bases between them. Per germline, CDR1 LNHDA and CDR2 SQIVND (reference sequence). The CDR3 length is 18 residues. CDR3 nucleotide sequence: TGTGCCAGTAGTTCACATGAGGGGGGTGGGTATAGCAATCAGCCCCAGCATTTT. Residues: CASSSHEGGGYSNQPQHF. Combining the CDR3 with reference TRBV19 and TRBJ1-5 gives the whole variable domain DGGITQSPKYLFRKEGQNVTLSCEQNLNHDAMYWYRQDPGQGLRLIYYSQIVNDFQKGDIAEGYSVSREKKESFPLTVTSAQKNPTAFYLCASSSHEGGGYSNQPQHFGDGTRLSIL.

This sequence joins TRBV14 and TRBJ2-1; 10 bases are a match to TRBD2. Germline V gene lookup returns CDR1 SGHDN and CDR2 FVKESK. The trim removed 1 base at V and 4 bases at J, leaving 7 bases unmatched. The CDR3 is 17 residues long. The CDR3 spells CASSQGIAGGLYNEQFF. The CDR3 nucleotides are TGTGCCAGCAGCCAAGGGATAGCGGGAGGTCTGTACAATGAGCAGTTCTTC.

The rearrangement links TRBV12-5 to TRBJ1-5; tentative D call: TRBD1 (5 bases). The CDR3 has 17 amino acids. Trimming removed 5 bases from V and 6 bases from J, with 23 bases in between. The V gene's germline CDR1 is LGHNT and CDR2 FRNRAP. CDR3 residues: CASGPRGGGYGSQPQHF. Written as DNA, the CDR3 is TGTGCTAGTGGTCCGAGGGGAGGAGGGTATGGGAGTCAGCCCCAGCATTTT.

The chain has TRBV18 and TRBJ2-3; D perhaps matches TRBD2 (6 bases). The CDR3 totals 19 residues. Looked up from germline, CDR1 is KGHSH and CDR2 is LQKENI. The germline V and J ends were trimmed by 0 bases and 0 bases, with 19 bases remaining between them. The CDR3 sequence is CASSPPLGPTSRSTDTQYF. The CDR3 DNA reads as TGTGCCAGCTCACCACCACTCGGCCCGACTAGTAGGAGCACAGATACGCAGTATTTT.

This chain links TRBV9 with TRBJ2-7; 9 nucleotides line up with TRBD1. The V and J ends lost 0 bases and 5 bases, in that order; junction bases with no gene match: 9. Germline V gene data show CDR1 as SGDLS and CDR2 as YYNGEE. The length of the CDR3 is 16 residues. The CDR3 spells CASSVDMTGGFDEQYF. DNA of the CDR3: TGTGCCAGCAGCGTAGATATGACAGGGGGGTTCGACGAGCAGTACTTC.

This chain uses TRBV7-2 with TRBJ2-5; possible D gene TRBD2, 5 bases. Trimming removed 2 bases from V and 7 bases from J, with 11 bases in between. This CDR3 is 13 amino acids long. Germline CDR1 reads SGHTA; CDR2 reads FQGNSA. As DNA, the CDR3 is TGTGCCAGCAGCTTATACCGGGAAGGGACCCAGTACTTC. Its protein product is CASSLYREGTQYF.

The gene calls are TRBV6-5 and TRBJ1-4, with D perhaps matching TRBD1 (6 bases). The CDR3 covers 13 residues. Trimming left V 4 bases short and J 7 bases short, with 10 bases between. CDR1 is MNHEY, CDR2 SVGAGI, per germline. DNA of the CDR3: TGTGCCAGCAGTTTACAGGGCCCTGAAAAACTGTTTTTT. Translating it yields CASSLQGPEKLFF.

Here the CDR3 DNA reads TGTGCCAGCAGTGATAGTTGGGAGGGCAATGAGCAGTTCTTC. Translation gives CASSDSWEGNEQFF. The rearrangement links TRBV6-1 to TRBJ2-1, with TRBD2 matching over 7 bases. This CDR3 spans 14 amino acids. Germline CDR1 is MNHNS and CDR2 is SASEGT. Trimming at V came to 3 bases and at J to 6 bases, leaving 5 bases not matched to a gene.

This chain links TRBV5-1 with TRBJ2-2, with TRBD2 identical over 8 bases. The CDR3 totals 14 residues. With 0 bases clipped from V and 6 bases from J, the junction kept 1 base outside the gene matches. Germline V gene sequence: CDR1 SGHRS, CDR2 YFSETQ. The DNA of the CDR3 is TGCGCCAGCAGCTTGGACGGGGGGGCCGGGGAGCTGTTTTTT. Protein product: CASSLDGGAGELFF.

In this sample, this clone turned up once. The rearrangement uses TRBV4-3 and TRBJ1-1; D gene ambiguous. The CDR3 has 14 residues. Looked up from germline, CDR1 is LGHNA and CDR2 is YSLEER. V gave up 0 bases and J gave up 4 bases, with 9 bases separating them. The CDR3 DNA sequence: TGCGCCAGCAGCCAAGAGCCGGGCTTCACTGAAGCTTTCTTT. This sequence encodes CASSQEPGFTEAFF.